This T cell receptor (beta chain) comes out of a study of T-cell memory formation after mild COVID-19. Study at large: Among the donors, TCR clusters were largely specific to each donor. Study-level findings and limits: Contracting CD4+ clones sat mainly in CM and EM; CD8+ in EMRA.

J was trimmed by 1 base and V by 2 bases; bases with no gene match: 6. The CDR3 is 18 residues long. CDR1 and CDR2 (germline): KGHDR, SFDVKD. One entry per CDR3 protein results from TCRdb running MiXCR on the 5' RACE reads. Of hundreds of thousands of distinct CDR3 sequences in the sample, about 16% are singletons; the top ten hold about a fifth. In regard to this clonotype: What it recognizes is unknown.

This receptor was obtained from a young man who had mild COVID-19 (a few samples of this study predate the infection). Cell type and time point are not known. The specimen sequenced was PBMCs or a T cell subset sorted from them (not recorded which). The chain recombines TRBV24-1 with TRBJ2-2; the match to TRBD2 covers 10 bases. The CDR3 DNA sequence: TGTGCCACCAGTGATTCTCCTAGCGGGGGAGGGAACACCGGGGAGCTGTTTTTT. This translates into CATSDSPSGGGNTGELFF.